This TCR beta chain came from a study of cytomegalovirus exposure and HLA in healthy donors. Overall study results and limits: Cytomegalovirus status was reportedly diagnosed by the classifier with high sensitivity and specificity. TCR beta chains numbering more than 150 were designated cytomegalovirus-associated.

Note on this clone: Its target is unknown.

Assay used: immunoSEQ multiplex PCR; TCRdb lists only in-frame clones, some missing. The data show around 130,000 clones, around nine tenths seen once. This receptor was taken from a man aged 25 to 40 in good health and CMV-seronegative. Specimen: PBMCs.

Here the CDR3 reads CASSQEAGGPHEQFF. The CDR3 nucleotides are TGCGCCAGCAGCCAAGAGGCGGGAGGGCCGCATGAGCAGTTCTTC. This rearrangement joins TRBV4-3 to TRBJ2-1, with TRBD2 identical over 9 bases. The V gene end was trimmed by 0 bases and the J gene end by 8 bases; junction bases not matched to a gene: 5. The length of the CDR3 is 15 residues. CDR1 LGHNA and CDR2 YSLEER come from the germline V gene.